This note documents a single T cell receptor (beta chain) sequence. Germline V gives CDR1 SEHNR, CDR2 FQNEAQ (reference sequence). Trimming removed 5 bases from V and 2 bases from J; junction bases left unmatched: 15. The CDR3 consists of 18 residues. TCRdb's table, derived via immunoSEQ multiplex PCR, lists solely in-frame clones and lacks some. The data contain 50,000 to 65,000 clones, roughly 88% of them singletons. This specimen belongs to a study of T cell changes during pregnancy in multiple sclerosis. Sequencing was performed on peripheral blood, taken in the first trimester of pregnancy. The V gene is TRBV7-9, the J gene TRBJ2-5; 9 bases fit TRBD1. This TCR derives from a female donor with multiple sclerosis, enrolled in a pregnancy study. This chain's CDR3 is CASSNSVRRDRVQETQYF. For the CDR3, the DNA is TGTGCCAGCAGCAATTCTGTCCGCCGGGACAGGGTACAAGAGACCCAGTACTTC.